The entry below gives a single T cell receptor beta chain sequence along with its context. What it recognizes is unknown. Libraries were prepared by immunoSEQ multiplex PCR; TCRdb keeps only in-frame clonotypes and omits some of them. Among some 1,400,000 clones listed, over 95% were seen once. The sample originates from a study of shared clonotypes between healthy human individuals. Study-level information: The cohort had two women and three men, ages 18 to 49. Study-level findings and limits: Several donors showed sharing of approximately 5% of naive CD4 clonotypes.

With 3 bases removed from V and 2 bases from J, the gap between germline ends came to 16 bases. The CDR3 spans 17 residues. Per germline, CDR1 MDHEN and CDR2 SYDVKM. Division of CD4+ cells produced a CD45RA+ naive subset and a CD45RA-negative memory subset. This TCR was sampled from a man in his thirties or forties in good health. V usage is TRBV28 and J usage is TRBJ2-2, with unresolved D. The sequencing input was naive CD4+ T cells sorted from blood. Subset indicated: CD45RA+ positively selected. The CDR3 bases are TGTGCCAGCAGTTTTCGATCGTACTGGCAAAACACCGGGGAGCTGTTTTTT. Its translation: CASSFRSYWQNTGELFF.